This record looks at one T cell receptor beta chain sequence and its context. Antigen: not known. The data were produced by immunoSEQ multiplex PCR, yet TCRdb's version contains in-frame clones alone and is incomplete. This sample yields over 110,000 clones, of which around 87% are seen a single time; just over 8.5% belongs to the top ten. There are 15 residues in the CDR3. Germline CDR1 is SGHTA and CDR2 is FQGNSA. The V and J ends lost 5 bases and 5 bases respectively, with 16 bases between them. This record belongs to a study of cytomegalovirus exposure and HLA in healthy donors. Study-wide results and caveats: Overall, roughly 150 TCR beta chains were annotated as cytomegalovirus-associated.

The receptor's source is a man aged 18 to 30 in good health and CMV-seropositive. Sequences were obtained from PBMCs. The V and J genes are TRBV7-2 and TRBJ1-5; no reliable D call. The CDR3 nucleotides read TGTGCCAGCAGCCCCGGTCGGGATCATTATCAGCCCCAGCATTTT. It yields the protein CASSPGRDHYQPQHF.